A single sample gave rise to the 24 T cell receptor beta chains below, sequenced in a study of blood T cell repertoires in COVID-19. Only in-frame clones appear in the TCRdb table, and some are missing; sequencing was by immunoSEQ multiplex PCR. The repertoire holds some 200,000 clones, with about 80% as singletons. The sample consisted of peripheral blood. These receptors all come from a human donor with acute or convalescent COVID-19. The donor label of this sample is uncertain.

The gene calls are TRBV5-4 and TRBJ2-7; 8 positions match TRBD1. The CDR3 consists of 15 residues. In germline, CDR1 is SGHNT, CDR2 YYREEE (reference sequence). Germline trimming cut 1 base from V and 2 bases from J; bases unmatched to any gene: 5. Written as DNA, the CDR3 is TGTGCCAGCAGCTTGAACAGGGGGTTCACCTACGAGCAGTACTTC. Encoded protein: CASSLNRGFTYEQYF.

This clone appeared a single time. The chain links TRBV7-9 to TRBJ2-3, with D perhaps TRBD1 (6 bases). This CDR3 contains 14 residues. Trimming took 5 bases from V and 2 from J, leaving 11 bases between them. Germline-derived CDR1 and CDR2 are SEHNR and FQNEAQ (reference sequence). The chain's CDR3 is CASSPDRITDTQYF. CDR3 nucleotide sequence: TGTGCCAGCAGCCCGGACAGAATCACAGATACGCAGTATTTT.

This chain connects TRBV11-2 to TRBJ2-7, with 9 bases identical to TRBD2. The CDR3 is 13 residues long. Germline values: CDR1 SGHAT, CDR2 FQNNGV. V was pared by 6 bases and J by 7 bases, with 7 bases of the junction left unmatched. The CDR3 nucleotides read TGTGCCAGCAGGGCTAGCGGGACGGGGGAGCAGTACTTC. Translated: CASRASGTGEQYF.

The chain is built from TRBV7-6 and TRBJ2-7, with TRBD2 identical over 14 bases. The CDR3 length is 18 residues. The trim removed 1 base at V and 5 bases at J, leaving 10 bases unmatched. CDR1 and CDR2 (germline): SGHVS, FNYEAQ. CDR3 bases: TGTGCCAGCAGCTTAGATCCTCCGGGACTAGCGGGAGTCAACGAGCAGTACTTC. The encoded protein is CASSLDPPGLAGVNEQYF. Complete variable domain (other parts from reference TRBV7-6 and TRBJ2-7): GAGVSQSPRYKVTKRGQDVALRCDPISGHVSLYWYRQALGQGPEFLTYFNYEAQQDKSGLPNDRFSAERPEGSISTLTIQRTEQRDSAMYRCASSLDPPGLAGVNEQYFGPGTRLTVT.

This clone is a singleton in its sample. This chain uses TRBV7-9 with TRBJ2-2, with 12 bases matching TRBD2. The CDR3 sequence is 16 residues long. CDR1 is SEHNR, CDR2 FQNEAQ, per germline (reference sequence). Germline trimming cut 5 bases from V and 5 bases from J; bases unmatched to any gene: 6. The CDR3 sequence is CASSRATSGRTGELFF. The DNA for the CDR3 is TGTGCCAGCAGCAGGGCGACTAGCGGGAGAACCGGGGAGCTGTTTTTT.

This chain links TRBV23-1 with TRBJ2-1, with TRBD2 matching 9 bases. TRBV23-1 is known as an ORF, though its function is uncertain. The trim removed 0 bases at V and 9 bases at J, leaving 18 bases unmatched. This CDR3 has 19 amino acids. The CDR3 DNA sequence: TGCGCCAGCAGTCAATCGGACCCGGAGAAAGCGGGAGCGGGGGGTGAGCAGTTCTTC. It is translated as CASSQSDPEKAGAGGEQFF.

The J gene is TRBJ1-4, the V gene TRBV10-3; no definite D call. Germline V gives CDR1 ENHRY, CDR2 SYGVKD. This CDR3 is 13 amino acids long. Trimming pared 0 bases from V and 8 bases from J, leaving 7 bases between. The DNA for the CDR3 is TGTGCCATCAGTGAGTCCGGCAGGGAAAAACTGTTTTTT. Its protein product is CAISESGREKLFF.

This chain uses TRBV5-1 with TRBJ2-7; 7 positions match TRBD2. The germline CDR1 and CDR2 sequences are SGHRS and YFSETQ. The CDR3 sequence is 17 residues long. V trimming: 0 bases; J trimming: 0 bases; junction bases outside the gene matches: 9. The DNA of the CDR3 is TGCGCCAGCAGCTTGGGGGGCGGCGGCGGGAGCTCCTACGAGCAGTACTTC. Amino acid sequence: CASSLGGGGGSSYEQYF.

This clone was seen more than once but under ten times. The rearrangement uses TRBV6-2 or TRBV6-3 and TRBJ2-1; TRBD1 agrees at 11 bases. This CDR3 is built from 15 residues. With V trimmed by 6 bases and J by 8 bases, 9 bases remained unmatched. Germline V lookup: CDR1 MNHEY, CDR2 SVGEGT. The CDR3 coding sequence is TGTGCCAGCAGCGGTCTAGGACAGGGGGCACATGAGCAGTTCTTC. It is translated as CASSGLGQGAHEQFF.

The V call is TRBV4-3, the J call TRBJ2-3, with TRBD2 matching 15 bases. CDR1 LGHNA and CDR2 YSLEER come from the germline V gene. The CDR3 is 19 amino acids. The J segment lost 6 bases and the V segment lost 1 base, leaving 11 bases of the junction unmatched. The CDR3 spells CASSQAWTGGTSGRDTQYF. The DNA for the CDR3 is TGCGCCAGCAGCCAAGCTTGGACAGGCGGGACTAGCGGGAGGGATACGCAGTATTTT.

The chain combines TRBV4-1 with TRBJ2-5, with TRBD1 identical over 9 bases. Unmatched junction bases numbered 4, after V lost 1 base and J lost 4 bases. The CDR3 covers 15 residues. CDR1 and CDR2 (germline): MGHRA, YSYEKL. The CDR3 DNA is TGCGCCAGCAGCCAAGGAGGGACAGGGATAGAGACCCAGTACTTC. Its protein is CASSQGGTGIETQYF.

This chain uses TRBV10-3 with TRBJ2-2; 13 nucleotides align to TRBD2. CDR3 length: 17 amino acids. In germline, CDR1 is ENHRY, CDR2 SYGVKD. Trimming cost V 3 bases and J 5 bases; bases outside gene matches: 6. The CDR3 spells CAISESTSGRRTGELFF. In nucleotides, the CDR3 is TGTGCCATCAGTGAATCGACTAGCGGGAGGAGAACCGGGGAGCTGTTTTTT.

The chain joins TRBV7-9 to TRBJ1-1; 7 bases agree with TRBD1. Germline V gives CDR1 SEHNR, CDR2 FQNEAQ (reference sequence). The V and J ends lost 5 bases and 0 bases, in that order; junction bases with no gene match: 6. The CDR3 loop spans 15 amino acids. As DNA, the CDR3 is TGTGCCAGCAGCCCCCGACAGGGCCTGAACACTGAAGCTTTCTTT. Protein: CASSPRQGLNTEAFF.

The gene calls are TRBV29-1 and TRBJ2-7, with 10 nucleotides matching TRBD2. V was clipped by 6 bases and J by 0 bases; unmatched bases: 5. Germline V gene sequence: CDR1 SQVTM, CDR2 ANQGSEA. The length of the CDR3 is 14 residues. This chain's CDR3 is CSVKREGLSYEQYF. DNA for the CDR3: TGCAGCGTCAAGCGGGAGGGCCTCTCCTACGAGCAGTACTTC.

This chain joins TRBV15 and TRBJ1-3; 7 bases map to TRBD1. This CDR3 region has 15 residues. In germline, CDR1 is LNHNV, CDR2 YYDKDF (reference sequence). The junction had 2 bases not matched to a gene; V was cut back by 1 base and J by 2 bases. In nucleotides, the CDR3 is TGTGCCACCAGCAGAGCAACAGGGGCTGGAAACACCATATATTTT. This translates into CATSRATGAGNTIYF.

The chain recombines TRBV24-1 with TRBJ2-3; D gene uncertain. CDR3 length equals 12 residues. From germline, CDR1 is KGHDR and CDR2 SFDVKD. V lost 6 bases, J lost 2 bases, and 5 bases lay in between. The CDR3 nucleotides are TGTGCCACCAGTTCAGACACAGATACGCAGTATTTT. Its protein product is CATSSDTDTQYF.

The chain carries TRBV9 and TRBJ2-7; 7 bases line up with TRBD2. Trimming removed 0 bases from V and 2 bases from J; junction bases left unmatched: 5. This CDR3 has 15 amino acids. Germline CDR1 and CDR2: SGDLS and YYNGEE. This chain's CDR3 is CASSVGVTSAYEQYF. Here the CDR3 DNA reads TGTGCCAGCAGCGTAGGGGTCACTAGCGCCTACGAGCAGTACTTC.

The chain combines TRBV9 with TRBJ1-2; 11 positions match TRBD1. The CDR3 covers 17 residues. J gave up 2 bases and V 2 bases, and 8 bases lay outside the gene matches. Germline V lookup: CDR1 SGDLS, CDR2 YYNGEE. CDR3 nucleotides: TGTGCCAGCAGCGTCGATTCCGGGACAGGGGGGAACTATGGCTACACCTTC. This gives the protein CASSVDSGTGGNYGYTF.

A few counts support this clone. The sample contains more than one DNA sequence encoding this CDR3. This rearrangement joins TRBV5-1 to TRBJ2-2; 9 bases map to TRBD2. Unmatched junction bases numbered 2, after V lost 2 bases and J lost 0 bases. The CDR3 extends over 16 amino acids. CDR1 SGHRS and CDR2 YFSETQ come from the germline V gene. CDR3 region: CASSFLAGANTGELFF. CDR3 sequence (DNA): TGCGCCAGCAGCTTTTTAGCGGGAGCGAACACCGGGGAGCTGTTTTTT.

The chain carries TRBV29-1 and TRBJ1-1; weak D call: TRBD1 (6 bases). Germline V gives CDR1 SQVTM, CDR2 ANQGSEA. The CDR3 extends over 11 amino acids. V was cut by 7 bases and J by 8 bases, with 14 bases left in between. As DNA, the CDR3 is TGCAGCGGATTAACAGGGCGAGAAGCTTTCTTT. It yields the protein CSGLTGREAFF.

CDR3 sequence reads: CASSEVGGADTQYF. CDR3 nucleotide sequence: TGTGCCAGCAGTGAAGTAGGGGGCGCAGATACGCAGTATTTT. The V and J genes are TRBV2 and TRBJ2-3; 7 bases line up with TRBD1. This CDR3 contains 14 residues. V shed 1 base and J 4 bases; nucleotides not matched to a gene: 2. Germline-derived CDR1 and CDR2 are SNHLY and FYNNEI. The variable domain in full, completed from reference TRBV2 and TRBJ2-3, reads EPEVTQTPSHQVTQMGQEVILRCVPISNHLYFYWYRQILGQKVEFLVSFYNNEISEKSEIFDDQFSVERPDGSNFTLKIRSTKLEDSAMYFCASSEVGGADTQYFGPGTRLTVL.

This clone was recorded once. The CDR3 protein is CASREGLNYGYTF. CDR3 coding DNA: TGTGCCAGCAGGGAGGGGTTAAACTATGGCTACACCTTC. The J gene is TRBJ1-2, the V gene TRBV28, with D perhaps TRBD1 (5 bases). Germline CDR1 MDHEN, CDR2 SYDVKM. Trimming stripped 6 bases from V and 2 bases from J, with 10 bases between. This CDR3 region has 13 residues.

The chain couples TRBV28 to TRBJ1-4; no firm D call. The CDR3 length is 16 residues. Trimming left V 3 bases short and J 7 bases short, with 18 bases between. Germline V CDR1 and CDR2: MDHEN, SYDVKM. The CDR3, as DNA: TGTGCCAGCAGTTTCCCCCCAGGAGGGCGAATTGAAAAACTGTTTTTT. Its translation: CASSFPPGGRIEKLFF. The complete variable domain, with remaining parts taken from reference TRBV28 and TRBJ1-4, reads DVKVTQSSRYLVKRTGEKVFLECVQDMDHENMFWYRQDPGLGLRLIYFSYDVKMKEKGDIPEGYSVSREKKERFSLILESASTNQTSMYLCASSFPPGGRIEKLFFGSGTQLSVL.

This clone was seen only once. The rearrangement joins TRBV7-2 to TRBJ1-1; 8 positions match TRBD1. The CDR3 is made up of 15 amino acids. Per germline, CDR1 SGHTA and CDR2 FQGNSA. The V gene end was trimmed by 5 bases and the J gene end by 5 bases; junction bases not matched to a gene: 10. CDR3 in amino acids: CASSLQTGVGTEAFF. The CDR3 DNA is TGTGCCAGCAGCCTTCAGACAGGGGTTGGGACTGAAGCTTTCTTT.